Following are 11 T cell receptor beta chains from one sample sequenced in a study of blood T cell repertoires in COVID-19 (dated by TCRdb to the early 2020s). Libraries were prepared through the immunoSEQ multiplex PCR assay. TCRdb took this table from immuneACCESS and kept in-frame rearrangements with V and J called. Such tables lack part of the clones; where checked against another copy, unresolved V genes explain under half of the gap, and the rest is unexplained. The sample table holds more than 65,000 clones, of which about 68% were seen once. The leading ten clones occupy approximately 40% of the sample. Sequenced sample: peripheral blood. These receptors originate from a woman between 65 and 79 years old with acute or convalescent COVID-19.

The chain carries TRBV4-2 and TRBJ1-2; possibly TRBD1 for D (6 bases). Trimming shortened V by 4 bases and J by 6 bases, and 15 bases separated the two germline ends. The germline CDR1 and CDR2 sequences are LGHNA and YNFKEQ. This CDR3 comprises 14 residues. The CDR3 protein is CASSRKQGEDGYTF. For the CDR3, the DNA is TGTGCCAGCAGCCGGAAACAGGGAGAGGATGGCTACACCTTC.

V and J are TRBV6-5 and TRBJ1-5, with unresolved D. Germline V lookup: CDR1 MNHEY, CDR2 SVGAGI. Deletions cut 8 bases from V and 4 bases from J, with 12 bases between. The CDR3 totals 13 residues. In DNA, the CDR3 is TGTGCCAGCGGGAGGCAGATTAATCAGCCCCAGCATTTT. Translated: CASGRQINQPQHF.

This clone came up once. The chain links TRBV15 to TRBJ2-7; 7 bases fit TRBD1. V dropped 8 bases and J dropped 9; count of bases not matched to a gene: 13. CDR1 is LNHNV and CDR2 is YYDKDF in the germline V gene (reference sequence). The CDR3 is 13 amino acids. The CDR3 DNA sequence: TGTGCCACCCGCCGGGACAGAGAGCATCGGCAGTACTTC. This gives the protein CATRRDREHRQYF.

V is TRBV27 and J is TRBJ2-7, with D possibly being TRBD2 (6 bases). V lost 7 bases, J lost 2 bases, and 15 bases lay in between. The CDR3 has 14 amino acids. Germline V gives CDR1 MNHEY, CDR2 SMNVEV (reference sequence). CDR3 sequence reads: CASKASDLTYEQYF. CDR3 DNA: TGTGCCAGCAAAGCTAGCGACCTTACCTACGAGCAGTACTTC.

The rearrangement joins TRBV5-6 to TRBJ1-5; D possibly corresponds to TRBD1 (5 bases). The germline V gene has CDR1 SGHDT and CDR2 YYEEEE. The CDR3 sequence is 15 residues long. V was clipped by 2 bases and J by 5 bases, with 14 bases between them. CDR3 DNA sequence: TGTGCCAGCAGCTTTGGGGCTTTCTTCGATCAGCCCCAGCATTTT. Protein: CASSFGAFFDQPQHF.

The genes are TRBV7-9 and TRBJ1-4; TRBD1 might be the D (6 bases). This CDR3 contains 15 residues. V lost 1 base to trimming and J lost 8 bases, with 14 bases between them. Germline CDR1 SEHNR, CDR2 FQNEAQ (reference sequence). CDR3 coding DNA: TGTGCCAGCAGCTTAGATGTGACAGGCGGGGAAAAACTGTTTTTT. Translated: CASSLDVTGGEKLFF.

V gene TRBV29-1 combines with J gene TRBJ1-5, with D possibly matching TRBD1 (6 bases). The V end was cut by 6 bases, the J end by 4 bases, with 13 bases between. The CDR3 contains 13 residues. Germline-derived CDR1 and CDR2 are SQVTM and ANQGSEA. The CDR3 DNA follows: TGCAGCGTGGGTGGACAGCAAAATCAGCCCCAGCATTTT. Translating it yields CSVGGQQNQPQHF.

There are a few counts of this clone. The chain joins TRBV7-2 to TRBJ2-6, with D perhaps TRBD1 (6 bases). The CDR3 extends over 15 amino acids. The V gene's germline CDR1 is SGHTA and CDR2 FQGNSA. Between the trimmed V and J ends, which lost 3 bases and 0 bases, there was a span of 6 bases. The CDR3 protein is CASSLGHSGANVLTF. In nucleotides, the CDR3 is TGTGCCAGCAGCTTGGGACACTCTGGGGCCAACGTCCTGACTTTC.

Comments on this clone: Other DNA sequences in this specimen translate into the identical CDR3. J is TRBJ2-7 and V is TRBV5-4; D is perhaps TRBD2 (5 bases). Germline CDR1 SGHNT, CDR2 YYREEE (reference sequence). Trimming shortened V by 0 bases and J by 3 bases, and 10 bases separated the two germline ends. The CDR3 contains 14 residues. CDR3 loop: CASSLEPSSYEQYF. The DNA for the CDR3 is TGTGCCAGCAGCTTGGAACCTAGCAGCTACGAGCAGTACTTC.

The chain joins TRBV28 to TRBJ2-1; 8 nucleotides match TRBD1. The CDR3 sequence is 15 residues long. Trimming cost V 6 bases and J 4 bases; bases outside gene matches: 8. Germline V gene data show CDR1 as MDHEN and CDR2 as SYDVKM. This chain's CDR3 is CASRGRQGLYNEQFF. Here the CDR3 DNA reads TGTGCCAGCAGGGGTAGACAGGGGTTATACAATGAGCAGTTCTTC.

The rearrangement links TRBV6-1 to TRBJ2-7, with D uncertain. The CDR3 covers 14 residues. The ends were cut back, 3 bases at V and 2 bases at J, with 11 bases in the middle. Germline CDR1 and CDR2: MNHNS and SASEGT. The CDR3 DNA reads as TGTGCCAGCAGTGACCCGTCCCTTACCTACGAGCAGTACTTC. Residues: CASSDPSLTYEQYF.